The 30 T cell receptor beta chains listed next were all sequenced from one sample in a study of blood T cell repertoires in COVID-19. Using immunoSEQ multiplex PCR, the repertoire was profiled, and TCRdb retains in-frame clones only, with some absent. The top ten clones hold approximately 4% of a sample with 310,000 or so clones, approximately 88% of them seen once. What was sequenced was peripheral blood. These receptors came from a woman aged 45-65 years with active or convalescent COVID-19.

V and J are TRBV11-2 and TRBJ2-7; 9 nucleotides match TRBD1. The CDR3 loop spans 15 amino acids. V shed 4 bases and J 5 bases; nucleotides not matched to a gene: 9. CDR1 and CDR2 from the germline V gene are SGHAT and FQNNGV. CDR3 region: CASSSPRDRAHEQYF. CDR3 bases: TGTGCCAGCAGCTCACCTCGGGACAGGGCCCACGAGCAGTACTTC.

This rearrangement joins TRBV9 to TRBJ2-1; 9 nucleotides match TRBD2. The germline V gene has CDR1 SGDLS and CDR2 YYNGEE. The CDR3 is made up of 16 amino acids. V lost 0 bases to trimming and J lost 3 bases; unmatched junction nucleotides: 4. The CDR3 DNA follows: TGTGCCAGCAGCGTAGATAGGCGGGGGGGCTACAATGAGCAGTTCTTC. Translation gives CASSVDRRGGYNEQFF.

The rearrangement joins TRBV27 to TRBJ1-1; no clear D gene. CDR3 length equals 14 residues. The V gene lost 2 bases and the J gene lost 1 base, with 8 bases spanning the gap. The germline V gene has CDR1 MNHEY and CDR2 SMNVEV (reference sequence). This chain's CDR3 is CASSLKTRNTEAFF. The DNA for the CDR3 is TGTGCCAGCAGTTTAAAGACTCGGAACACTGAAGCTTTCTTT.

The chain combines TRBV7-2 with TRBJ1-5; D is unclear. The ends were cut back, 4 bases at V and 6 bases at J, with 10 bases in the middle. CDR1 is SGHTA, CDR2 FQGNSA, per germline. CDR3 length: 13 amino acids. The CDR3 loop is CASSYVRVQPQHF. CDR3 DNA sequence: TGTGCCAGCAGCTATGTGAGGGTTCAGCCCCAGCATTTT. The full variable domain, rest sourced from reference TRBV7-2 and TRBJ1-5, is GAGVSQSPSNKVTEKGKDVELRCDPISGHTALYWYRQSLGQGLEFLIYFQGNSAPDKSGLPSDRFSAERTGGSVSTLTIQRTQQEDSAVYLCASSYVRVQPQHFGDGTRLSIL.

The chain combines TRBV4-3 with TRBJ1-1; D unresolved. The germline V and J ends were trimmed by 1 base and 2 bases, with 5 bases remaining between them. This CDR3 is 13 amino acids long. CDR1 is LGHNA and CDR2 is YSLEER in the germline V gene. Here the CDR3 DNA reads TGCGCCAGCAGCCAAGTCGGTAACACTGAAGCTTTCTTT. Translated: CASSQVGNTEAFF.

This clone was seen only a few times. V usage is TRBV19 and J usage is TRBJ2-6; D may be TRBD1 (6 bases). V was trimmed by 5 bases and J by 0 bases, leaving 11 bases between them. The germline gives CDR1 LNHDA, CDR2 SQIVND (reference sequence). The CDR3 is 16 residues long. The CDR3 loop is CASSPQGSSGANVLTF. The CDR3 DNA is TGTGCCAGTAGTCCACAGGGAAGCTCTGGGGCCAACGTCCTGACTTTC.

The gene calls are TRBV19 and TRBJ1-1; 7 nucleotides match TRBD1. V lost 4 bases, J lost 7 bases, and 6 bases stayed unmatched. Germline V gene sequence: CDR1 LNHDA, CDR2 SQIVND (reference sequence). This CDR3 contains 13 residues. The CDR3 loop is CASSRDRSFEAFF. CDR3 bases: TGTGCCAGTAGTAGGGACAGATCCTTTGAAGCTTTCTTT.

The CDR3 is CASSLQGAYGYTF. CDR3 sequence (DNA): TGTGCCAGCAGCTTACAGGGGGCCTATGGCTACACCTTC. The rearrangement uses TRBV6-2 or TRBV6-3 and TRBJ1-2; 9 nucleotides match TRBD1. J lost 4 bases, V lost 6 bases, and 3 bases had no gene match. CDR1 is MNHEY, CDR2 SVGEGT, per germline. The CDR3 sequence is 13 residues long.

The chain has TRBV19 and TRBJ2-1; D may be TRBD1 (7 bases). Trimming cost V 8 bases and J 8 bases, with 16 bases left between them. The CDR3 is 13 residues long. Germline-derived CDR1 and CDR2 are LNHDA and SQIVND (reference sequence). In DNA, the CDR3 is TGTGCCAGTGTCTCCCAGGGGGGAGATGAGCAGTTCTTC. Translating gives CASVSQGGDEQFF. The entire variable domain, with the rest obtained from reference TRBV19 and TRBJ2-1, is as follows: DGGITQSPKYLFRKEGQNVTLSCEQNLNHDAMYWYRQDPGQGLRLIYYSQIVNDFQKGDIAEGYSVSREKKESFPLTVTSAQKNPTAFYLCASVSQGGDEQFFGPGTRLTVL.

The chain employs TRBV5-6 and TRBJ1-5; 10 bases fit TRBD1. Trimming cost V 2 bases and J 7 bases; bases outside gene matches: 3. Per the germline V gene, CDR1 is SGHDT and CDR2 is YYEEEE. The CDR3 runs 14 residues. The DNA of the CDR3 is TGTGCCAGCAGCTTTCCGGGACAGGGGCAGCCCCAGCATTTT. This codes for CASSFPGQGQPQHF.

CDR3 region: CASSLLGLNSGNTIYF. The CDR3 region has the DNA TGCGCCAGCAGTCTCCTCGGACTGAACTCTGGAAACACCATATATTTT. The V gene is TRBV5-1, the J gene TRBJ1-3; D not certain. CDR1 is SGHRS and CDR2 is YFSETQ in the germline V gene. Trimming removed 5 bases at V and 0 bases at J, with 15 bases between. The CDR3 is 16 amino acids.

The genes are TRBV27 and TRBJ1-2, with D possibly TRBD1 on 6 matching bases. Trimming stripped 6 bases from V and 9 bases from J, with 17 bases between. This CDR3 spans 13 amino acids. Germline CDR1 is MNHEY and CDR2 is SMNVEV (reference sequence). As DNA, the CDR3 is TGTGCCAGCAGCCCCCACAGGGAGAGGTGCTACACCTTC. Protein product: CASSPHRERCYTF.

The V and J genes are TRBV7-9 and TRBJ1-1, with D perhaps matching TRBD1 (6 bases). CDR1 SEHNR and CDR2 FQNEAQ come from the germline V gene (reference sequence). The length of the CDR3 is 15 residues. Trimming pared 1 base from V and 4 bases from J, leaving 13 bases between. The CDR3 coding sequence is TGTGCCAGCAGCTTAGGATCAGGGGAGGGCACTGAAGCTTTCTTT. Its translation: CASSLGSGEGTEAFF.

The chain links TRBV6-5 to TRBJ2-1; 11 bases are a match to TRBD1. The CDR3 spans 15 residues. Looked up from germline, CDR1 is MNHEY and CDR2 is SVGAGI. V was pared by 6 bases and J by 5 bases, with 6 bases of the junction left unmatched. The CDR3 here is CASRYRTGGDNEQFF. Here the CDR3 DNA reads TGTGCCAGCAGATACCGGACAGGGGGCGACAATGAGCAGTTCTTC.

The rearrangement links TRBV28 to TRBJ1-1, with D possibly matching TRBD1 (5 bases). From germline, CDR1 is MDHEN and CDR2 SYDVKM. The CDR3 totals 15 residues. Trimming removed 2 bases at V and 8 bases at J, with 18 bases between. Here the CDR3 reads CASSLGSLGRGEAFF. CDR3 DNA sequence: TGTGCCAGCAGTTTAGGTTCGTTAGGGAGGGGAGAAGCTTTCTTT.

The CDR3 here is CASSQDWSYYGYTF. In nucleotides, the CDR3 is TGTGCCAGCAGCCAAGACTGGAGCTACTATGGCTACACCTTC. V gene TRBV4-2 combines with J gene TRBJ1-2; D is unclear. Germline loops: CDR1 LGHNA, CDR2 YNFKEQ. CDR3 length equals 14 residues. Between the trimmed V and J ends, which lost 0 bases and 3 bases, there was a span of 8 bases.

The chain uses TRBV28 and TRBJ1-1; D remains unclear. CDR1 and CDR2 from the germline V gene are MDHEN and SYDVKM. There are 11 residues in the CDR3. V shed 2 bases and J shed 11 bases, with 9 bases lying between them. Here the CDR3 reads CASSLGREAFF. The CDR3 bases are TGTGCCAGCAGTTTAGGGCGGGAGGCTTTCTTT.

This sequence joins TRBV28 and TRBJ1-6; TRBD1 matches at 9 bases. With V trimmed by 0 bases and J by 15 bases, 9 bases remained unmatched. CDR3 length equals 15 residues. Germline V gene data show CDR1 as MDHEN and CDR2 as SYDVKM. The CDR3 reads CASSLWSASDRGLHF. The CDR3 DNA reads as TGTGCCAGCAGTTTATGGTCGGCTTCGGACAGGGGCCTCCACTTT. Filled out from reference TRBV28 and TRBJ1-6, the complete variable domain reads DVKVTQSSRYLVKRTGEKVFLECVQDMDHENMFWYRQDPGLGLRLIYFSYDVKMKEKGDIPEGYSVSREKKERFSLILESASTNQTSMYLCASSLWSASDRGLHFGNGTRLTVT.

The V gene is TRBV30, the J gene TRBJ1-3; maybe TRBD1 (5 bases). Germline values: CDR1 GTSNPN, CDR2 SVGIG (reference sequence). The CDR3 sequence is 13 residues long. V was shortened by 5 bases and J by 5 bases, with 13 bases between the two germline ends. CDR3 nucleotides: TGTGCCTGGGGAGGACAAGCCAGAAACACCATATATTTT. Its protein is CAWGGQARNTIYF.

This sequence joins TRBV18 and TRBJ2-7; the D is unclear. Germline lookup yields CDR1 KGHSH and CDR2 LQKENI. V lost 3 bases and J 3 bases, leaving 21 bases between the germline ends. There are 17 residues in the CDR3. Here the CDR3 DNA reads TGTGCCAGCTCACCTTTCTCATCCCATCCAGGCAGCTACGAGCAGTACTTC. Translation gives CASSPFSSHPGSYEQYF.

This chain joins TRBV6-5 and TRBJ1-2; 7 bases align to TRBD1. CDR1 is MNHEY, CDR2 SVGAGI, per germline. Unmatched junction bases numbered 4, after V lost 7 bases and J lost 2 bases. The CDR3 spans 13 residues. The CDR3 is CASTGTANYGYTF. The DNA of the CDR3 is TGTGCCAGCACTGGGACAGCCAACTATGGCTACACCTTC.

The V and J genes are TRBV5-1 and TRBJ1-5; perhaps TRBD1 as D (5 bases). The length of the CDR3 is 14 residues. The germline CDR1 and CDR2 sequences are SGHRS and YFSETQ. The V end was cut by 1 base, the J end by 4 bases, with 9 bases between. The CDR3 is CASSLTGDNQPQHF. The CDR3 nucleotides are TGCGCCAGCAGCTTGACAGGAGATAATCAGCCCCAGCATTTT.

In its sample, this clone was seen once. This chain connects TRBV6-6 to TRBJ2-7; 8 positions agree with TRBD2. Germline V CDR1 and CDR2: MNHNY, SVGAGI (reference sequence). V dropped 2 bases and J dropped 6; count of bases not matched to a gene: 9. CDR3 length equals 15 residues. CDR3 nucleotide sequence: TGTGCCAGCAGTTACACTCCGGGACTAGGAGGCGAGCAGTACTTC. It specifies CASSYTPGLGGEQYF.

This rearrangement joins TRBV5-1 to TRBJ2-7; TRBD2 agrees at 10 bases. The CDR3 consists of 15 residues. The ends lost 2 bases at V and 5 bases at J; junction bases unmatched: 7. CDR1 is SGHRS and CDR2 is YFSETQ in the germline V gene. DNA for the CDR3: TGCGCCAGCAGCTTACGGCTAGCGGGAGATCACGAGCAGTACTTC. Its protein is CASSLRLAGDHEQYF.

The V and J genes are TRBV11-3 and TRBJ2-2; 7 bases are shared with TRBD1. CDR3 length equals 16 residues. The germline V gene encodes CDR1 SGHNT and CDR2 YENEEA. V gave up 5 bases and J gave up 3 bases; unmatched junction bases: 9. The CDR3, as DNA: TGTGCCAGCAGCCCCCGGACAGGCGCCTACACCGGGGAGCTGTTTTTT. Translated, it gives CASSPRTGAYTGELFF.

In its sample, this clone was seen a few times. For the CDR3, the DNA is TGTGCCAGCAGTGAATATCGGGAGCAGTACTTC. Its protein product is CASSEYREQYF. The chain links TRBV25-1 to TRBJ2-7; no reliable D call. The CDR3 length is 11 residues. Per the germline V gene, CDR1 is MGHDK and CDR2 is SYGVNS. Trimming pared 0 bases from V and 7 bases from J, leaving 4 bases between.

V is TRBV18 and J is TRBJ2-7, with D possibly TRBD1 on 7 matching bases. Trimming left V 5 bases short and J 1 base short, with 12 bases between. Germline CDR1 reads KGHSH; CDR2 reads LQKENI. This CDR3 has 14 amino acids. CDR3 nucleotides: TGTGCCAGCTCAGAGGGGGCGGGATCCTACGAGCAGTACTTC. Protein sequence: CASSEGAGSYEQYF.

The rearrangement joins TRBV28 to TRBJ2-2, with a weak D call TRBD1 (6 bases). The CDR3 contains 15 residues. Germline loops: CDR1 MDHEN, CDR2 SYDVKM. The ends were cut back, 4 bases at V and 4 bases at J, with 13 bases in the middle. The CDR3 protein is CASSSTGWGTGELFF. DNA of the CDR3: TGTGCCAGCAGTTCGACAGGTTGGGGCACCGGGGAGCTGTTTTTT.

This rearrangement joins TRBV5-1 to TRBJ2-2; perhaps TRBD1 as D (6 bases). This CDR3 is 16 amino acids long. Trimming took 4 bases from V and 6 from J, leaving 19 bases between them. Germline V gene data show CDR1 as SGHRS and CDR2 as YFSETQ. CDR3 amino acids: CASSGAGTLGSGELFF. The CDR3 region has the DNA TGCGCCAGCAGCGGAGCCGGGACACTCGGTTCCGGGGAGCTGTTTTTT.

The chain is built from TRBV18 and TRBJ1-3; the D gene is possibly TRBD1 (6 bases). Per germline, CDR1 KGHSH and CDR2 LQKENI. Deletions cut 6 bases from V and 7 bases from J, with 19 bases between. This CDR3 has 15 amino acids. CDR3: CASSPPGQPGNTIYF. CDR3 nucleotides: TGTGCCAGCTCCCCCCCCGGACAGCCGGGGAACACCATATATTTT.